This is a list of T cell receptor beta chains from one sample in a study of cytomegalovirus exposure and HLA in healthy donors. Produced via immunoSEQ multiplex PCR; TCRdb's table is partial and in-frame only. The table records fewer than 350,000 clones, over 75% of them present only once. The sample was PBMCs. The receptors come from a woman aged 18 to 35 in good health and CMV-seronegative. Both conserved end residues are part of each CDR3.

v_call,j_call,cdr3_aa
TRBV12-1,TRBJ2-1,CASSSSRPFF
TRBV25-1,TRBJ2-1,CASTYGLAGANEQFF
TRBV27,TRBJ1-4,CASSSFSSVREEEKLFF
TRBV7-9,TRBJ2-7,CASSLGITESQYF
TRBV25-1,TRBJ2-1,CASSERLAGGNNEQFF
TRBV9,TRBJ1-3,CASSPSLGGGSSGNTIYF
TRBV5-6,TRBJ1-1,CASSLAGNTEAFF
TRBV11-2,TRBJ2-1,CASSQGAVEQFF
TRBV29-1,TRBJ2-7,CSVAPGEAYEQYF
TRBV5-8,TRBJ2-1,CASSRRGSGDEQFF
TRBV6-1,TRBJ2-1,CATLYPHNEQFF
TRBV28,TRBJ2-1,CASSMGTGGLAGYNEQFF
TRBV9,TRBJ2-1,CASSRQGRDNEQFF
TRBV5-1,TRBJ2-1,CASSLVGKNEQFF
TRBV5-6,TRBJ2-7,CASSLGASGRAYEQYF
TRBV11-2,TRBJ2-7,CASSLDLYEQYF
TRBV5-1,TRBJ2-7,CASSLWLADYEQYF
TRBV25-1,TRBJ1-2,CASRGGLNYGYTF
TRBV18,TRBJ1-2,CASSPPGLGDSYGYTF
TRBV19,TRBJ2-3,CASSIFQGATDTQYF
TRBV5-1,TRBJ2-7,CASRTGTGMSYEQYF
TRBV7-2,TRBJ2-7,CASSAGLAGTYEQYF
TRBV6-5,TRBJ2-7,CASSRQPGGAYEQYF
TRBV23-1,TRBJ1-6,CASIPIWTDASSYNSPLHF
TRBV14,TRBJ1-2,CASSQTQGALGYTF
TRBV9,TRBJ2-2,CASTPGASNTGELFF
TRBV11-2,TRBJ2-7,CASRPSGSYEQYF
TRBV7-8,TRBJ2-3,CASKPASRYTDTQYF
TRBV27,TRBJ1-1,CASSNRGQLTEAFF
TRBV27,TRBJ2-7,CASTSGSHEQYF